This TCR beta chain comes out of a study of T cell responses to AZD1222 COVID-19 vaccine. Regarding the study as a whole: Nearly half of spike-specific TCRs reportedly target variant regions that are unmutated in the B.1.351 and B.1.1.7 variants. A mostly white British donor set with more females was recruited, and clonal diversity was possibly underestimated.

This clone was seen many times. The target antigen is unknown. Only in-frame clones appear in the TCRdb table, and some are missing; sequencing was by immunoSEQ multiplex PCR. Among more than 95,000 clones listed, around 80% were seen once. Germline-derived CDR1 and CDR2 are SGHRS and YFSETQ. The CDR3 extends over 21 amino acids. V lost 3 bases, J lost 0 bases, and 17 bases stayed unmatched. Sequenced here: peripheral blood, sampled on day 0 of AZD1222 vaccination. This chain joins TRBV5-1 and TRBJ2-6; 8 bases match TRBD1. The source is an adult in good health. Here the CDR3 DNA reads TGCGCCAGCAGCTCCCCGGGGGCAGGGGGCCCTCCTAGCTCTGGGGCCAACGTCCTGACTTTC. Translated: CASSSPGAGGPPSSGANVLTF.